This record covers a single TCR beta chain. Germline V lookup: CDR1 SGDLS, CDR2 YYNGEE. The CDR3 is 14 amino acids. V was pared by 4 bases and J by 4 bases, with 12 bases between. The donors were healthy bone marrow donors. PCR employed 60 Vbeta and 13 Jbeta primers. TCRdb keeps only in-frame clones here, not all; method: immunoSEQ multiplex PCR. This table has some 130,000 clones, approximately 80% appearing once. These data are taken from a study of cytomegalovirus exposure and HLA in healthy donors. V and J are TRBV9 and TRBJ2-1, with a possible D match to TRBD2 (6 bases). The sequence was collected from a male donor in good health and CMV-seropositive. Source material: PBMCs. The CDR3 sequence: CASSRSGTYNEQFF. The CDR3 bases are TGTGCCAGCAGCCGGTCAGGGACTTACAATGAGCAGTTCTTC.